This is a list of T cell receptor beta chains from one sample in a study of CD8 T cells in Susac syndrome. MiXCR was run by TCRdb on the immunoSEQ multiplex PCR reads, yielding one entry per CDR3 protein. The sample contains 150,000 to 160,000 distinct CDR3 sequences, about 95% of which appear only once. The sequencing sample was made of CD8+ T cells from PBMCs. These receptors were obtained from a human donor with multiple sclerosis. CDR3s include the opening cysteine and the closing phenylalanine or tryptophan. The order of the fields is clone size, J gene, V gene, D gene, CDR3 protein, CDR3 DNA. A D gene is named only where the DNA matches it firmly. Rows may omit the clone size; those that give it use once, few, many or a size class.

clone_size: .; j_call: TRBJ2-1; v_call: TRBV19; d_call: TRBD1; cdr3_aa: CASSILGTGANEQFF; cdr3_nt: TGTGCCAGTAGTATCCTCGGGACAGGGGCCAATGAGCAGTTCTTC
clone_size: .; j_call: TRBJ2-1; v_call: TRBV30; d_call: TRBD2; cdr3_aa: CAWSYGGADEQFF; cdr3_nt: TGTGCCTGGAGTTACGGGGGGGCGGATGAGCAGTTCTTC
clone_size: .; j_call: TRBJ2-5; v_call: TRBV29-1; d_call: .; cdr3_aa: CSVASPNQETQYF; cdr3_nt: TGCAGCGTTGCCAGTCCGAACCAAGAGACCCAGTACTTC
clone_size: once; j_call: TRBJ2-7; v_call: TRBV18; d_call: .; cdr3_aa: CASSPLGRVNPYEQYF; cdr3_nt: TGTGCCAGCTCACCCCTCGGGCGGGTGAACCCCTACGAGCAGTACTTC
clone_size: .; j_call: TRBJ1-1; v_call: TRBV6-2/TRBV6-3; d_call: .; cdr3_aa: CASSSRGDGGAFF; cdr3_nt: TGTGCCAGCAGTTCTCGTGGGGATGGGGGAGCTTTCTTT
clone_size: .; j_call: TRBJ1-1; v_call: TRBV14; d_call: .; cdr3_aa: CASSQDLEGDGEAFF; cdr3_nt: TGTGCCAGCAGCCAAGATCTGGAAGGGGATGGCGAAGCTTTCTTT
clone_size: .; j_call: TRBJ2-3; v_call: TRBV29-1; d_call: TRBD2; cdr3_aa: CSAPLASTDTQYF; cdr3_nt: TGCAGCGCCCCACTAGCGAGCACAGATACGCAGTATTTT
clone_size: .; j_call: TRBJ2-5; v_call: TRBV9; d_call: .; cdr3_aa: CASSVGAGQETQYF; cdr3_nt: TGTGCCAGCAGCGTAGGGGCAGGGCAAGAGACCCAGTACTTC
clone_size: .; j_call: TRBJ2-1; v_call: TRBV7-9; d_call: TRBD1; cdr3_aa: CASSLRDSVHEQFF; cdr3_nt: TGTGCCAGCAGCTTGAGGGACAGTGTGCATGAGCAGTTCTTC
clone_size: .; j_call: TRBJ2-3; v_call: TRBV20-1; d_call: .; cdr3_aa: CSARDEGYTDTQYF; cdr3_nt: TGCAGTGCTAGAGATGAGGGGTATACAGATACGCAGTATTTT
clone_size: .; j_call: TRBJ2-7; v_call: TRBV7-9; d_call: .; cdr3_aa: CASSPPPGSGPISYEQYF; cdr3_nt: TGTGCCAGCAGCCCGCCCCCCGGGTCGGGTCCCATCTCCTACGAGCAGTACTTC
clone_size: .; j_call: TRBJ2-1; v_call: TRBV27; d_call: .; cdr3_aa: CASSPVPGPILEQFF; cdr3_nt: TGTGCCAGCAGTCCTGTTCCGGGACCCATCCTTGAGCAGTTCTTC
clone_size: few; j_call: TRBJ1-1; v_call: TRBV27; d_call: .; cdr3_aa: CASSLRGGLNTEAFF; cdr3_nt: TGTGCCAGCAGTTTAAGAGGGGGTTTGAACACTGAAGCTTTCTTT
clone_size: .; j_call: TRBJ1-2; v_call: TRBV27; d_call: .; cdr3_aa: CASSLSGTAAGYTF; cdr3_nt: TGTGCCAGCAGTTTATCCGGGACGGCCGCTGGCTACACCTTC
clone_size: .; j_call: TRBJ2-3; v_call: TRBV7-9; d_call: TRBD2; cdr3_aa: CASSLTGLAVTDTQYF; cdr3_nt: TGTGCCAGCAGCCTAACCGGACTAGCGGTTACAGATACGCAGTATTTT
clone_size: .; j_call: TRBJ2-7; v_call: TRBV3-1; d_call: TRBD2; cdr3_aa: CASHGEGFYYEQYF; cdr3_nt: TGTGCCAGCCACGGGGAGGGGTTTTACTACGAGCAGTACTTC
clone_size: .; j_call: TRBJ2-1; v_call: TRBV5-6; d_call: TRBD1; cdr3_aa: CASSLIPGGAYNEQFF; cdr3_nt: TGTGCCAGCAGCTTGATCCCAGGGGGCGCTTACAATGAGCAGTTCTTC
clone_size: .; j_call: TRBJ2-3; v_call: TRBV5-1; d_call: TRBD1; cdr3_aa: CASSTGQGSTDTQYF; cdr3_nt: TGCGCCAGCAGCACTGGACAGGGGAGCACAGATACGCAGTATTTT
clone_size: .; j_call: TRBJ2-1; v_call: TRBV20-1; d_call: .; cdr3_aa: CSAPWTDYNEQFF; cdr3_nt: TGCAGTGCTCCCTGGACAGATTACAATGAGCAGTTCTTC
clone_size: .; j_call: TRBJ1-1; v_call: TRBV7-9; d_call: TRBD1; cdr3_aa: CASSSPGTATEAFF; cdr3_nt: TGTGCCAGCAGCTCACCCGGGACAGCCACTGAAGCTTTCTTT
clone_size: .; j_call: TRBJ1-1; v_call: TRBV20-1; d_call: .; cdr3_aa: CSARDLDQGWRTEAFF; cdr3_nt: TGCAGTGCTAGAGACCTGGACCAAGGGTGGCGCACTGAAGCTTTCTTT
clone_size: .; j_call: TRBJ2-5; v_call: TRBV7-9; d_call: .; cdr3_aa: CASSLGGLAGTQYF; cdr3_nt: TGTGCCAGCAGCTTAGGCGGGTTGGCGGGGACCCAGTACTTC
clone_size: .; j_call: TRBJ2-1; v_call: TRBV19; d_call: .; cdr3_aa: CASSIVGDYEQFF; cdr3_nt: TGTGCCAGTAGTATCGTGGGAGACTATGAGCAGTTCTTC